This T cell receptor beta chain stems from a study of CD8 T cells in Susac syndrome. When the RNA was reverse transcribed, random hexamers were used with an input of roughly 0.45 to 1 ug. TCRdb reprocessed the immunoSEQ multiplex PCR reads with MiXCR, giving one entry per CDR3 protein. Of hundreds of thousands of distinct CDR3 sequences in the sample, around nine tenths were seen once. V trimming: 0 bases; J trimming: 6 bases; junction bases outside the gene matches: 14. This CDR3 is built from 16 residues. From germline, CDR1 is SQVTM and CDR2 ANQGSEA. Sequencing was done on a sample of CD8+ T cells from PBMCs. The chain carries TRBV29-1 and TRBJ2-7; 7 bases are a match to TRBD2. The clonotype comes from a human donor with multiple sclerosis. The CDR3 nucleotides are TGCAGCGTTGAAGAGGCCTCTAGCGGCCCGGCCGGCGAGCAGTACTTC. It codes for CSVEEASSGPAGEQYF.